This paragraph covers one T cell receptor (beta chain) sequence. This sample is drawn from a study of blood T cells in healthy people across ages. It was with a sample-barcoded 5' primer and a J-beta primer mix that a second PCR of roughly 7 to 12 cycles was run. Through a template-switch adaptor with 12 random nucleotides, each cDNA molecule received a tag. TCRdb reanalysed the 5' RACE reads using MiXCR and keeps one entry per CDR3 protein. The sample has approximately 780,000 distinct CDR3 sequences, approximately 24% seen once. These data were likewise used in another study, on T cells of mothers and their children. That source reports: Versus unrelated pairs, overlap was slightly higher in related mother-child pairs, without reaching significance.

Sequencing was carried out using blood. This receptor was obtained from a boy aged 5-17 years in good health.

CDR3 sequence: CASGLGPNYGYTF. DNA of the CDR3: TGTGCCAGCGGACTGGGACCTAACTATGGCTACACCTTC. The V and J genes are TRBV9 and TRBJ1-2; D may be TRBD1 (5 bases). CDR1 and CDR2 (germline): SGDLS, YYNGEE. The CDR3 length is 13 residues. V was cut by 7 bases and J by 0 bases, with 10 bases left in between.